Below, 27 T cell receptor beta chains from the same sample are listed, as sequenced in a study of blood T cell repertoires in COVID-19. The table came from immunoSEQ multiplex PCR; TCRdb's copy has only in-frame clones and leaves some out. The sample lists tens of thousands of clones, 82% occurring once. The sequenced material came from peripheral blood. Receptors originate from a middle-aged man with active or convalescent COVID-19.

The genes are TRBV9 and TRBJ2-3; 8 nucleotides match TRBD2. Per the germline V gene, CDR1 is SGDLS and CDR2 is YYNGEE. The CDR3 spans 18 residues. V lost 0 bases to trimming and J lost 2 bases; unmatched junction nucleotides: 11. The CDR3 reads CASSVVGISGGPTDTQYF. CDR3 in DNA: TGTGCCAGCAGCGTAGTCGGCATCAGCGGGGGTCCCACAGATACGCAGTATTTT.

This chain uses TRBV7-2 with TRBJ1-2; maybe TRBD1 (6 bases). CDR1 and CDR2 (germline): SGHTA, FQGNSA. The CDR3 loop spans 15 amino acids. V lost 1 base, J lost 5 bases, and 14 bases lay in between. The CDR3 spells CASSLGGKRGYGYTF. The DNA of the CDR3 is TGTGCCAGCAGCTTAGGGGGGAAAAGGGGGTATGGCTACACCTTC.

This sequence joins TRBV15 and TRBJ1-3; D is unclear. V was pared by 5 bases and J by 0 bases, with 5 bases between. Germline assignment: CDR1 LNHNV and CDR2 YYDKDF (reference sequence). The CDR3 consists of 13 residues. The CDR3 loop is CATSQASGNTIYF. The CDR3 DNA is TGTGCCACCAGCCAAGCCTCTGGAAACACCATATATTTT.

This chain connects TRBV13 to TRBJ2-2; 10 positions match TRBD1. Trimming removed 3 bases from V and 7 bases from J; junction bases left unmatched: 11. CDR1 PRHDT and CDR2 FYEKMQ come from the germline V gene (reference sequence). The CDR3 has 17 residues. The CDR3 spells CASSFSDRGPKSGELFF. Here the CDR3 DNA reads TGTGCCAGCAGCTTTTCTGACAGGGGGCCGAAAAGCGGGGAGCTGTTTTTT.

The chain recombines TRBV2 with TRBJ1-5; weak D call: TRBD1 (6 bases). V lost 7 bases to trimming and J lost 2 bases, with 9 bases between them. CDR1 and CDR2 (germline): SNHLY, FYNNEI. The CDR3 is made up of 13 amino acids. The CDR3 sequence: CASKRQGNQPQHF. Here the CDR3 DNA reads TGTGCCAGCAAAAGACAGGGCAATCAGCCCCAGCATTTT.

J is TRBJ2-3 and V is TRBV5-1, with no clear D. The V gene lost 2 bases and the J gene lost 2 bases, with 9 bases spanning the gap. In germline, CDR1 is SGHRS, CDR2 YFSETQ. The CDR3 is 14 amino acids. In DNA form, the CDR3 reads TGCGCCAGCAGCTTAGACACCAACACAGATACGCAGTATTTT. Its translation is CASSLDTNTDTQYF.

The rearrangement uses TRBV2 and TRBJ2-1, with TRBD1 matching over 10 bases. With 3 bases clipped from V and 2 bases from J, the junction kept 4 bases outside the gene matches. The germline V gene encodes CDR1 SNHLY and CDR2 FYNNEI. The CDR3 sequence is 16 residues long. The CDR3 DNA reads as TGTGCCAGCAGTGATATGGGGACAGGGGCCTACAATGAGCAGTTCTTC. Its protein is CASSDMGTGAYNEQFF. Variable domain in full (rest from reference TRBV2 and TRBJ2-1): EPEVTQTPSHQVTQMGQEVILRCVPISNHLYFYWYRQILGQKVEFLVSFYNNEISEKSEIFDDQFSVERPDGSNFTLKIRSTKLEDSAMYFCASSDMGTGAYNEQFFGPGTRLTVL.

The J gene is TRBJ2-1, the V gene TRBV5-6; D unresolved. The CDR3 length is 12 residues. Between the trimmed V and J ends, which lost 5 bases and 6 bases, there was a span of 9 bases. Germline V lookup: CDR1 SGHDT, CDR2 YYEEEE. CDR3 DNA: TGTGCCAGCAGTTCTAGTGGCAATGAGCAGTTCTTC. Its translation is CASSSSGNEQFF.

This clone was seen just once. The chain combines TRBV2 with TRBJ2-5; TRBD1 matches at 11 bases. The germline V gene has CDR1 SNHLY and CDR2 FYNNEI. The V segment lost 6 bases and the J segment 7 bases; nucleotides outside the gene matches: 7. The CDR3 runs 14 residues. CDR3: CASSQGQGVGTQYF. The CDR3 DNA reads TGTGCCAGCAGCCAGGGACAGGGGGTAGGGACCCAGTACTTC.

The J gene is TRBJ1-1, the V gene TRBV18, with 8 bases aligning to TRBD1. Trimming at V came to 6 bases and at J to 3 bases, leaving 3 bases not matched to a gene. Per germline, CDR1 KGHSH and CDR2 LQKENI. The CDR3 is 13 amino acids. The CDR3 sequence is CASSQGADTEAFF. Written as DNA, the CDR3 is TGTGCCAGCTCCCAGGGGGCCGACACTGAAGCTTTCTTT.

V gene TRBV6-4 combines with J gene TRBJ1-6; D call uncertain. Germline V lookup: CDR1 MRHNA, CDR2 SNTAGT. The CDR3 is made up of 17 amino acids. V was shortened by 0 bases and J by 6 bases, with 15 bases between the two germline ends. The CDR3 sequence: CASSDSISTDSNSPLHF. The CDR3 region has the DNA TGTGCCAGCAGTGACTCGATATCTACCGATTCTAATTCACCCCTCCACTTT.

The genes are TRBV25-1 and TRBJ2-2, with 7 nucleotides matching TRBD2. The J segment lost 0 bases and the V segment lost 8 bases, leaving 3 bases of the junction unmatched. CDR1 is MGHDK and CDR2 is SYGVNS in the germline V gene. This CDR3 comprises 14 residues. The CDR3 region has the DNA TGTGCCAGCCGCGGGGGAGCGAACACCGGGGAGCTGTTTTTT. As protein: CASRGGANTGELFF. Using reference TRBV25-1 and TRBJ2-2 for the parts outside the CDR3, the full variable domain is EADIYQTPRYLVIGTGKKITLECSQTMGHDKMYWYQQDPGMELHLIHYSYGVNSTEKGDLSSESTVSRIRTEHFPLTLESARPSHTSQYLCASRGGANTGELFFGEGSRLTVL.

This chain connects TRBV5-5 to TRBJ2-7; unclear D gene. Trimming stripped 0 bases from V and 3 bases from J, with 7 bases between. The CDR3 is made up of 13 amino acids. Germline V gives CDR1 SGHKS, CDR2 YYEKEE (reference sequence). CDR3 nucleotides: TGTGCCAGCAGCTTGGCTCCCGTCTACGAGCAGTACGTC. This codes for CASSLAPVYEQYV.

The chain has TRBV10-3 and TRBJ2-3, with D possibly being TRBD1 (6 bases). V gave up 8 bases and J gave up 3 bases, with 18 bases separating them. The CDR3 is 15 amino acids. CDR1 is ENHRY, CDR2 SYGVKD, per germline. The CDR3 DNA is TGTGCCATCGCCTCGTGGAGTGGGACAACAGATACGCAGTATTTT. Encoded protein: CAIASWSGTTDTQYF.

The V and J genes are TRBV24-1 and TRBJ1-2; 7 nucleotides align to TRBD1. Germline V lookup: CDR1 KGHDR, CDR2 SFDVKD. CDR3 size: 15 residues. J lost 0 bases, V lost 3 bases, and 3 bases had no gene match. The CDR3 nucleotides are TGTGCCACCAGTGATGGGACAGAGGCTAACTATGGCTACACCTTC. Amino acids: CATSDGTEANYGYTF.

In this sample, this clone turned up once. This chain uses TRBV29-1 with TRBJ2-1; tentative D call: TRBD1 (6 bases). Trimming stripped 5 bases from V and 5 bases from J, with 10 bases between. The germline V gene has CDR1 SQVTM and CDR2 ANQGSEA. The CDR3 is 12 residues long. In nucleotides, the CDR3 is TGCAGCGTTACCGGACAGAACAATGAGCAGTTCTTC. Translation: CSVTGQNNEQFF.

The rearrangement uses TRBV5-5 and TRBJ2-1; a possible D gene is TRBD2 (5 bases). The ends were cut back, 5 bases at V and 9 bases at J, with 12 bases in the middle. This CDR3 comprises 12 residues. Germline loops: CDR1 SGHKS, CDR2 YYEKEE (reference sequence). In DNA form, the CDR3 reads TGTGCCAGCAGACTTGAGGGTGGTGAGCAGTTCTTC. This sequence encodes CASRLEGGEQFF. The variable domain in full, completed from reference TRBV5-5 and TRBJ2-1, reads DAGVTQSPTHLIKTRGQQVTLRCSPISGHKSVSWYQQVLGQGPQFIFQYYEKEERGRGNFPDRFSARQFPNYSSELNVNALLLGDSALYLCASRLEGGEQFFGPGTRLTVL.

Worth noting for this clone: Other nucleotide sequences in the sample specify the same CDR3. The chain carries TRBV28 and TRBJ1-4, with D unclear. V lost 2 bases and J lost 4, with 8 bases in between. This CDR3 comprises 14 residues. Germline values: CDR1 MDHEN, CDR2 SYDVKM. The DNA of the CDR3 is TGTGCCAGCAGTTTACCCCCCGGTAATGAAAAACTGTTTTTT. Its protein product is CASSLPPGNEKLFF.

The chain combines TRBV3-1 (or the pseudogene TRBV3-2) with TRBJ2-3; 11 bases fit TRBD2. Germline CDR1 reads LGHDT; CDR2 reads YNNKEL (reference sequence). The CDR3 runs 17 residues. The J segment lost 0 bases and the V segment lost 7 bases, leaving 9 bases of the junction unmatched. The CDR3 spells CASKGLAEYFSTDTQYF. CDR3 coding DNA: TGTGCCAGCAAGGGACTAGCGGAATATTTTAGCACAGATACGCAGTATTTT.

V gene TRBV3-1 (or the pseudogene TRBV3-2) combines with J gene TRBJ2-7; D might be TRBD1 (5 bases). CDR3 length equals 14 residues. The germline V and J ends were trimmed by 4 bases and 4 bases, with 14 bases remaining between them. Germline CDR1 and CDR2: LGHDT and YNNKEL (reference sequence). CDR3 DNA sequence: TGTGCCAGCAGCCCTGGTTTCAGGGATTACGAGCAGTACTTC. This codes for CASSPGFRDYEQYF.

The rearrangement joins TRBV28 to TRBJ1-4; 9 nucleotides match TRBD1. Trimming cost V 4 bases and J 8 bases; bases outside gene matches: 8. There are 15 residues in the CDR3. Germline V gives CDR1 MDHEN, CDR2 SYDVKM. The CDR3 region is CASSSGQGSLEKLFF. The CDR3 DNA sequence: TGTGCCAGCAGTTCAGGACAGGGGTCTTTGGAAAAACTGTTTTTT. Together with reference TRBV28 and TRBJ1-4, the CDR3 gives the full variable domain: DVKVTQSSRYLVKRTGEKVFLECVQDMDHENMFWYRQDPGLGLRLIYFSYDVKMKEKGDIPEGYSVSREKKERFSLILESASTNQTSMYLCASSSGQGSLEKLFFGSGTQLSVL.

J is TRBJ2-2 and V is TRBV7-6, with 11 bases aligning to TRBD1. V shed 5 bases, J shed 6 bases, and the junction held 8 bases outside the gene matches. CDR1 is SGHVS and CDR2 is FNYEAQ in the germline V gene. The CDR3 contains 16 residues. CDR3: CASSISGQGAPGELFF. CDR3 bases: TGTGCCAGCAGCATTTCTGGACAGGGGGCTCCCGGGGAGCTGTTTTTT.

The CDR3 loop reads CASSYSQGSLNGYTF. For the CDR3, the DNA is TGTGCCAGCAGTTACTCGCAGGGGTCTTTGAATGGCTACACCTTC. The chain recombines TRBV6-2 or TRBV6-3 with TRBJ1-2; perhaps TRBD1 as D (6 bases). Deletions cut 0 bases from V and 6 bases from J, with 14 bases between. The CDR3 totals 15 residues. Per the germline V gene, CDR1 is MNHEY and CDR2 is SVGEGT.

This clone was counted between two and nine times. This chain connects TRBV2 to TRBJ1-5; D unresolved. The CDR3 spans 17 residues. Trimming took off 8 bases at V and 0 bases at J, with 20 bases between the two ends. The V gene's germline CDR1 is SNHLY and CDR2 FYNNEI. The CDR3 is CASVWSRLLVSNQPQHF. The CDR3 DNA follows: TGTGCCAGCGTTTGGAGCAGACTCCTCGTTAGCAATCAGCCCCAGCATTTT.

V gene TRBV7-9 combines with J gene TRBJ2-5; 8 nucleotides match TRBD1. The CDR3 is 15 amino acids. V lost 1 base and J lost 4; bases outside the gene matches: 5. CDR1 is SEHNR, CDR2 FQNEAQ, per germline (reference sequence). The CDR3 here is CASSLEPGGRETQYF. DNA of the CDR3: TGTGCCAGCAGCTTAGAGCCAGGGGGCCGAGAGACCCAGTACTTC.

V and J are TRBV19 and TRBJ1-1, with 8 nucleotides matching TRBD1. From germline, CDR1 is LNHDA and CDR2 SQIVND (reference sequence). The CDR3 loop spans 14 amino acids. J gave up 1 base and V 4 bases, and 2 bases lay outside the gene matches. The CDR3 region is CASSTGQGNTEAFF. As DNA, the CDR3 is TGTGCCAGTAGTACAGGACAGGGGAACACTGAAGCTTTCTTT.

Written as DNA, the CDR3 is TGCGCCAGCAGTGAATCGTCAGTCAATGAGCAGTTCTTC. It is translated as CASSESSVNEQFF. The chain recombines TRBV10-1 with TRBJ2-1; D unresolved. The CDR3 runs 13 residues. Germline assignment: CDR1 WNHNN and CDR2 SYGVQD (reference sequence). Deletions cut 3 bases from V and 6 bases from J, with 9 bases between.